Each of the 27 T cell receptor beta chains below was sequenced from the same sample in a study of CD8 T cells in ankylosing spondylitis. One entry per CDR3 protein results from TCRdb running MiXCR on the 5' RACE reads. This table holds 150,000 or so distinct CDR3 sequences, approximately 20% found once. Sequenced material: blood, either unsorted or a sorted T cell fraction (not recorded which). The receptor source for this set is a male donor with ankylosing spondylitis or in good health (not recorded which).

This clonotype was detected only a few times. V and J are TRBV4-2 and TRBJ2-7, with 14 bases that match TRBD2. Germline trimming cut 0 bases from V and 7 bases from J; bases unmatched to any gene: 11. The CDR3 covers 18 residues. Germline V gene lookup returns CDR1 LGHNA and CDR2 YNFKEQ. The CDR3: CASSQEGGLAGVVSEQYF. CDR3 coding DNA: TGTGCCAGCAGCCAAGAGGGGGGACTAGCGGGAGTGGTGAGTGAGCAGTACTTC.

This clonotype was counted many times. The V gene is TRBV20-1, the J gene TRBJ2-3; a weak D match, TRBD2 (5 bases). The V end lost 3 bases, the J end lost 1 base, and 11 bases lay between the germline ends. Germline CDR1 and CDR2: DFQATT and SNEGSKA (reference sequence). The CDR3 is 14 residues long. The CDR3 loop reads CSASWETGTDTQYF. The CDR3 DNA reads TGCAGTGCTAGTTGGGAGACCGGCACAGATACGCAGTATTTT.

The sample holds many counts of this clonotype. The chain joins TRBV12-3 or TRBV12-4 to TRBJ1-3; 10 bases line up with TRBD1. The ends lost 4 bases at V and 4 bases at J; junction bases unmatched: 7. The length of the CDR3 is 16 residues. The CDR3 sequence is CASSSRTGGSGNTIYF. The DNA of the CDR3 is TGTGCCAGCAGTTCACGGACAGGGGGGTCGGGAAACACCATATATTTT.

In this sample, this clonotype turned up many times. The J gene is TRBJ1-5, the V gene TRBV14; 7 nucleotides match TRBD1. CDR3 length: 12 amino acids. Germline CDR1 and CDR2: SGHDN and FVKESK. With V trimmed by 2 bases and J by 11 bases, 3 bases remained unmatched. CDR3 DNA sequence: TGTGCCAGCAGCCAACCAGGGGGGTCCCAGCATTTT. It specifies CASSQPGGSQHF.

This clonotype was recorded many times. The chain recombines TRBV28 with TRBJ1-3; D possibly corresponds to TRBD1 (5 bases). The CDR3 totals 14 residues. The germline CDR1 and CDR2 sequences are MDHEN and SYDVKM. The V and J ends lost 9 bases and 0 bases respectively, with 12 bases between them. CDR3 region: CASQEGPSGNTIYF. The CDR3, as DNA: TGTGCCAGTCAAGAGGGGCCCTCTGGAAACACCATATATTTT.

This rearrangement joins TRBV6-1 to TRBJ1-2; 7 bases agree with TRBD1. Losses at the gene ends were 6 bases for V and 7 bases for J; bases not matched to a gene: 8. Germline V gene data show CDR1 as MNHNS and CDR2 as SASEGT. The CDR3 totals 13 residues. Written as DNA, the CDR3 is TGTGCCAGCAGCCCCGACAGGGCGGGTGGCTACACCTTC. It specifies CASSPDRAGGYTF.

This clonotype has more than one count but fewer than ten. CDR3 in amino acids: CASSQDLSGRAVTIQYF. CDR3 sequence (DNA): TGTGCCAGCAGCCAAGATCTTAGCGGGAGGGCCGTGACCATTCAGTACTTC. V is TRBV3-1 and J is TRBJ2-4; TRBD2 matches at 11 bases. Trimming at V came to 0 bases and at J to 9 bases, leaving 10 bases not matched to a gene. This CDR3 contains 17 residues. From germline, CDR1 is LGHDT and CDR2 YNNKEL (reference sequence).

This clonotype was observed at least ten times. The rearrangement uses TRBV2 and TRBJ2-7; 9 bases agree with TRBD1. Trimming at V came to 8 bases and at J to 4 bases, leaving 9 bases not matched to a gene. This CDR3 is built from 14 residues. The germline V gene has CDR1 SNHLY and CDR2 FYNNEI. The CDR3 reads CASGDRVGLYEQYF. The CDR3, as DNA: TGTGCCAGCGGGGACAGGGTTGGCCTTTACGAGCAGTACTTC.

In this sample, this clonotype turned up many times. The J gene is TRBJ2-1, the V gene TRBV5-1; unclear D gene. This CDR3 has 15 residues. The ends were cut back, 4 bases at V and 1 base at J, with 12 bases in the middle. CDR1 and CDR2 (germline): SGHRS, YFSETQ. Here the CDR3 reads CASSRADTSYNEQFF. CDR3 DNA: TGCGCCAGCAGCCGAGCTGACACGTCCTACAATGAGCAGTTCTTC.

The chain joins TRBV23-1 to TRBJ2-7; a weak D match, TRBD1 (5 bases). TRBV23-1 is identified as an open reading frame with a role that is uncertain. This CDR3 contains 19 residues. V gave up 0 bases and J gave up 2 bases, with 23 bases separating them. CDR3 amino acids: CASSQSVRRANTGAYEQYF. The CDR3 DNA reads TGCGCCAGCAGTCAATCTGTGCGCAGGGCAAATACTGGGGCCTACGAGCAGTACTTC.

Ten or more counts support this clonotype. The CDR3 reads CATSDLQGTPANNEQFF. The CDR3 coding sequence is TGTGCCACCAGTGATTTGCAGGGCACCCCAGCCAACAATGAGCAGTTCTTC. The chain has TRBV24-1 and TRBJ2-1; possible D gene TRBD1, 5 bases. This CDR3 region has 17 residues. The germline V and J ends were trimmed by 0 bases and 5 bases, with 16 bases remaining between them. CDR1 KGHDR and CDR2 SFDVKD come from the germline V gene.

This clonotype was detected many times. This sequence joins TRBV6-6 and TRBJ2-3, with TRBD2 as a possible D gene (5 bases). V lost 11 bases and J 5 bases, leaving 11 bases between the germline ends. The CDR3 has 11 amino acids. Germline CDR1 is MNHNY and CDR2 is SVGAGI (reference sequence). CDR3 DNA sequence: TGTGCCGTTGGACTCCTAGATACGCAGTATTTT. This translates into CAVGLLDTQYF.

CDR3 nucleotide sequence: TGTGCCAGCAGCCATCCACTAGCGGGAGGTAGGAGTGAGCAGTTCTTC. Encoded protein: CASSHPLAGGRSEQFF. V and J are TRBV7-6 and TRBJ2-1, with TRBD2 identical over 12 bases. The CDR3 sequence is 16 residues long. V lost 5 bases and J lost 9; bases outside the gene matches: 11. Looked up from germline, CDR1 is SGHVS and CDR2 is FNYEAQ.

Only a few counts were recorded for this clonotype. The chain carries TRBV20-1 and TRBJ2-5; the D gene is possibly TRBD2 (5 bases). CDR1 and CDR2 from the germline V gene are DFQATT and SNEGSKA (reference sequence). The CDR3 runs 13 residues. The CDR3 spells CTAETVKRETQYF. In DNA form, the CDR3 reads TGCACAGCGGAGACGGTTAAAAGAGAGACCCAGTACTTC.

This clonotype was seen a handful of times. The chain carries TRBV12-3 or TRBV12-4 and TRBJ2-7; 7 bases are a match to TRBD1. There are 15 residues in the CDR3. The ends lost 3 bases at V and 2 bases at J; junction bases unmatched: 7. CDR3 coding DNA: TGTGCCAGCAGTTTCCCTGGTCAGGGGGCCTACGAGCAGTACTTC. Translating gives CASSFPGQGAYEQYF.

This chain joins TRBV3-1 and TRBJ2-1, with TRBD2 matching 10 bases. After removal of 4 bases from V and 0 bases from J, the junction contained 12 bases not matched to a gene. The V gene's germline CDR1 is LGHDT and CDR2 YNNKEL (reference sequence). This CDR3 comprises 19 residues. The CDR3 loop reads CASSPYTSGTTSSYNEQFF. The CDR3, as DNA: TGTGCCAGCAGCCCCTATACTAGCGGGACCACGAGCTCCTACAATGAGCAGTTCTTC.

The V gene is TRBV6-5, the J gene TRBJ2-7, with a tentative D call TRBD2 (7 bases). Germline CDR1 reads MNHEY; CDR2 reads SVGAGI. The CDR3 spans 20 residues. V lost 2 bases and J lost 4, with 30 bases in between. CDR3 sequence: CASSYRQVTSAERSSYEQYF. CDR3 coding DNA: TGTGCCAGCAGTTACCGACAGGTCACTAGCGCCGAGAGGTCCTCTTACGAGCAGTACTTC.

This clonotype was picked up one time. The chain carries TRBV6-4 and TRBJ1-1; 7 nucleotides match TRBD1. The CDR3 consists of 15 residues. V gave up 9 bases and J gave up 5 bases; unmatched junction bases: 15. Germline CDR1 reads MRHNA; CDR2 reads SNTAGT. The CDR3 is CASQKGAPRGTEAFF. In nucleotides, the CDR3 is TGTGCCAGTCAAAAGGGGGCCCCTCGGGGGACTGAAGCTTTCTTT.

For this clonotype: The junction and the germline gene differ at one end; a read error may be behind it. The rearrangement joins TRBV7-9 to TRBJ1-5; TRBD1 matches at 7 bases. This CDR3 has 14 residues. The germline V gene encodes CDR1 SEHNR and CDR2 FQNEAQ (reference sequence). The CDR3 protein is CASSLDAGGQPLHF. As DNA, the CDR3 is TGTGCCAGCAGCTTAGATGCAGGGGGTCAGCCCCTGCATTTT. The full variable domain, completed using reference TRBV7-9 and TRBJ1-5, is DTGVSQNPRHKITKRGQNVTFRCDPISEHNRLYWYRQTLGQGPEFLTYFQNEAQLEKSRLLSDRFSAERPKGSFSTLEIQRTEQGDSAMYLCASSLDAGGQPLHFGDGTRLSIL.

This clonotype has only a few counts. The chain joins TRBV5-5 to TRBJ2-1; 14 bases fit TRBD2. CDR3 size: 17 residues. Per the germline V gene, CDR1 is SGHKS and CDR2 is YYEKEE (reference sequence). V lost 4 bases, J lost 2 bases, and 5 bases stayed unmatched. CDR3: CASSLGLAGGAYNEQFF. CDR3 DNA sequence: TGTGCCAGCAGCCTCGGACTAGCGGGAGGTGCCTACAATGAGCAGTTCTTC. Together with reference TRBV5-5 and TRBJ2-1, the CDR3 gives the full variable domain: DAGVTQSPTHLIKTRGQQVTLRCSPISGHKSVSWYQQVLGQGPQFIFQYYEKEERGRGNFPDRFSARQFPNYSSELNVNALLLGDSALYLCASSLGLAGGAYNEQFFGPGTRLTVL.

This chain connects TRBV20-1 to TRBJ2-5; D perhaps matches TRBD2 (6 bases). Trimming pared 5 bases from V and 3 bases from J, leaving 13 bases between. Germline assignment: CDR1 DFQATT and CDR2 SNEGSKA (reference sequence). CDR3 length equals 13 residues. The CDR3 is CSAPRDSKETQYF. The CDR3 nucleotides are TGCAGTGCTCCCCGGGACTCCAAAGAGACCCAGTACTTC.

The rearrangement joins TRBV3-1 to TRBJ2-3, with D hard to call. V dropped 2 bases and J dropped 0 bases, with 6 bases sitting between them. This CDR3 region has 14 residues. Per germline, CDR1 LGHDT and CDR2 YNNKEL (reference sequence). The CDR3 loop is CASSQHTSTDTQYF. The CDR3 DNA sequence: TGTGCCAGCAGCCAACATACTAGCACAGATACGCAGTATTTT.

In DNA, the CDR3 is TGTGCCAGCAGTTTAGCGGGACCCTCCTACGAGCAGTACTTC. Translating gives CASSLAGPSYEQYF. This sequence joins TRBV6-2 or TRBV6-3 and TRBJ2-7; 8 bases agree with TRBD2. This CDR3 contains 14 residues. V lost 4 bases and J lost 0; bases outside the gene matches: 2. Germline V gene data show CDR1 as MNHEY and CDR2 as SVGEGT.

The chain employs TRBV28 and TRBJ2-3, with D tentatively TRBD2 (6 bases). The CDR3 is 15 amino acids. In germline, CDR1 is MDHEN, CDR2 SYDVKM. The ends were cut back, 6 bases at V and 2 bases at J, with 15 bases in the middle. The CDR3 protein is CASRGRDFNTDTQYF. The CDR3 DNA is TGTGCCAGCAGGGGAAGGGACTTTAACACAGATACGCAGTATTTT.

V is TRBV11-2 and J is TRBJ2-5; D not resolved. Trimming cost V 2 bases and J 5 bases, with 12 bases left between them. Germline-derived CDR1 and CDR2 are SGHAT and FQNNGV. The CDR3 totals 14 residues. The CDR3 DNA reads as TGTGCCAGCAGCTTATGGGCCGCGTCGGAGACCCAGTACTTC. Residues: CASSLWAASETQYF.

This clonotype has just a few counts. The chain employs TRBV24-1 and TRBJ2-1; the D is unclear. The CDR3 contains 16 residues. With 5 bases removed from V and 0 bases from J, the gap between germline ends came to 13 bases. Germline V gene lookup returns CDR1 KGHDR and CDR2 SFDVKD. CDR3 DNA sequence: TGTGCCACCAGTGCTGTCACGGGTTCCTCCTACAATGAGCAGTTCTTC. This translates into CATSAVTGSSYNEQFF.

The V call is TRBV5-1, the J call TRBJ1-3; D remains unclear. This CDR3 is 15 amino acids long. Per the germline V gene, CDR1 is SGHRS and CDR2 is YFSETQ. Trimming removed 4 bases from V and 0 bases from J, with 11 bases in between. The chain's CDR3 is CASSTDLYSGNTIYF. CDR3 bases: TGCGCCAGCAGCACAGACCTTTACTCTGGAAACACCATATATTTT.